The rows below give T cell receptor beta chains drawn from one sample of a study of blood T cell repertoires in COVID-19. Sequencing used immunoSEQ multiplex PCR; TCRdb keeps in-frame clones, though not all of them. The sample lists 45,000 to 55,000 clones, around 86% occurring once. Sequencing was carried out using peripheral blood. These TCRs come from a man between 60 and 75 years old with active COVID-19. CDR3s include the opening cysteine and the closing phenylalanine or tryptophan. A D gene is named only where the DNA matches it firmly. Not every row has a clone size; where given, it reads once, few, many or a size class.

>TRBV4-2|TRBD2|TRBJ2-2|16|-
TGTGCCAGCAGCCCCGGGACTAGCGGGGACACCGGGGAGCTGTTTTTT
CASSPGTSGDTGELFF
>TRBV6-2/TRBV6-3|TRBD2|TRBJ2-7|16|medium-sized
TGTGCCAGCAGTTCCAGGGTAGCGGGGGCCTCCCGTAAGCAGTACTTC
CASSSRVAGASRKQYF
>TRBV6-5|-|TRBJ1-3|11|few
TGTGCCAGCAGCGTTGGAAACACCATATATTTT
CASSVGNTIYF
>TRBV19|TRBD2|TRBJ2-1|16|-
TGTGCCAGTAGTATTAGTCTAGCGGGAGCCTACAATGAGCAGTTCTTC
CASSISLAGAYNEQFF
>TRBV11-3|-|TRBJ2-7|13|-
TGTGCCAGCAGCTTGGGGGGGCTCTGCGAGCAGTACTTC
CASSLGGLCEQYF
>TRBV11-1|TRBD1|TRBJ2-3|16|-
TGTGCCAGCAGCTTAGATGGGACAGGGGGCTATTATACGCAGTATTTT
CASSLDGTGGYYTQYF
>TRBV15|TRBD1|TRBJ1-5|20|-
TGTGCCACCAGCAGAGATCCGTGGGGTACAGGGGGGAAATCAAGTCAGCCCCAGCATTTT
CATSRDPWGTGGKSSQPQHF
>TRBV19|-|TRBJ2-7|16|-
TGTGCCAGTAGTCCCCCGGGGGGCTCGGCGGTACGCGAGCAGTACTTC
CASSPPGGSAVREQYF
>TRBV5-6|-|TRBJ2-7|13|-
TGTGCCAGCAGCTTCGACAGCTCCTACGAGCAGTACTTC
CASSFDSSYEQYF
>TRBV7-5|-|TRBJ1-5|13|once
TGTGTCAGAAGCTTAGGGCATGATCAGCCCCAGCATTTT
CVRSLGHDQPQHF
>TRBV30|-|TRBJ2-7|13|-
TGTGCCTGGAGTACAGGGACGGGTAGGGAGCAGTACTTC
CAWSTGTGREQYF
>TRBV3-1/TRBV3-2|TRBD1|TRBJ2-7|15|-
TGTGCCAGCAGCCATACCGGGACAGGGCGTCTCGAGCAGTACTTC
CASSHTGTGRLEQYF
>TRBV5-1|-|TRBJ2-1|15|once
TGCGCCAGCAGCCAACAGGGAATTGGAAACAATGAGCAGTTCTTC
CASSQQGIGNNEQFF
>TRBV5-1|-|TRBJ1-1|14|-
TGCGCCAGCAGCTTGGCCGAGGGTTACACTGAAGCTTTCTTT
CASSLAEGYTEAFF
>TRBV2|TRBD2|TRBJ2-3|15|few
TGTGCCAGCAGGCGACTAGCGGGGTTTACAGATACGCAGTATTTT
CASRRLAGFTDTQYF
>TRBV6-2/TRBV6-3|TRBD2|TRBJ2-1|16|-
TGTGCCAGCAGTTCCTTCGGGACTAGCGGCTACAATGAGCAGTTCTTC
CASSSFGTSGYNEQFF
>TRBV5-5|-|TRBJ2-1|13|-
TGTGCCAGCAGCTTTGACTGGCTAAATGAGCAGTTCTTC
CASSFDWLNEQFF
>TRBV7-2|TRBD1|TRBJ1-1|14|-
TGTGCCAGCAGCTTGGGACAGACGAACACTGAAGCTTTCTTT
CASSLGQTNTEAFF
>TRBV19|TRBD1|TRBJ2-7|15|-
TGTGCCAGTAGTAACCGGGACAGGGGGCGAAGCGAGCAGTACTTC
CASSNRDRGRSEQYF
>TRBV9|-|TRBJ1-4|14|-
TGTGCCAGCAGCGTAGACGGGGTGAATGAAAAACTGTTTTTT
CASSVDGVNEKLFF
>TRBV30|TRBD1|TRBJ1-6|14|few
TGTGCCTGGAGCGCCGGGACAGGGGATTCACCCCTCCACTTT
CAWSAGTGDSPLHF
>TRBV7-9|-|TRBJ2-5|13|-
TGTGCCAGCAGCTTAGTCAGTAAAGAGACCCAGTACTTC
CASSLVSKETQYF
>TRBV5-6|TRBD1|TRBJ1-2|14|-
TGTGCCAGCACCATCGGGAGGGGGCGCGGTGGCTACACCTTC
CASTIGRGRGGYTF
>TRBV3-1/TRBV3-2|TRBD2|TRBJ2-3|19|-
TGTGCCAGCAGCCAAGGGACTAGCGGGAGGTTATGGGGCACAGATACGCAGTATTTT
CASSQGTSGRLWGTDTQYF
>TRBV30|TRBD2|TRBJ2-7|14|-
TGTGCCTGGGGGGCCGCGGGAGGTCTCCACGAGCAGTACTTC
CAWGAAGGLHEQYF
>TRBV5-4|TRBD1|TRBJ1-1|16|once
TGTGCCAGCAGCTTGGGGGACAGGGGGGAAAACACTGAAGCTTTCTTT
CASSLGDRGENTEAFF
>TRBV5-6|TRBD2|TRBJ2-3|16|-
TGTGCCAGCAGCAAACGGACTAGCGGATACACAGATACGCAGTATTTT
CASSKRTSGYTDTQYF